This T cell receptor beta chain was sequenced in a study of control samples from healthy donors and cancer patients. TCRdb's copy holds only in-frame clones and misses some; the assay was immunoSEQ multiplex PCR. The sample holds some 150,000 clones; 95% to 96% are singletons and the top ten take approximately 0.93%. Input material: blood. This clonotype originated in a woman aged 25-40 years in good health.

The chain's CDR3 is CASSSTGDTQYF. The CDR3 coding sequence is TGTGCCAGCAGCTCAACAGGGGATACGCAGTATTTT. The rearrangement joins TRBV2 to TRBJ2-3; a possible D gene is TRBD1 (6 bases). The V gene lost 6 bases and the J gene lost 6 bases, with 10 bases spanning the gap. CDR3 length equals 12 residues. CDR1 and CDR2 from the germline V gene are SNHLY and FYNNEI.